One sample yielded the 30 T cell receptor beta chains listed below, sequenced in a study of T cells in Graves' hyperthyroidism and ophthalmopathy. Amplified TCR beta CDR3 regions derived from RNA transcripts. RT-PCR in the first round (using the HTBI primer set) targeted the TCR CDR3. MiXCR, applied by TCRdb to the multiplex PCR reads, yields one record per CDR3 protein. Of approximately 400,000 distinct CDR3 sequences in the sample, about 14% were seen once. The sample consisted of blood. The source is a man over 45 with Graves' ophthalmopathy.

The V gene is TRBV20-1, the J gene TRBJ1-4, with D uncertain. Germline loops: CDR1 DFQATT, CDR2 SNEGSKA (reference sequence). This CDR3 is 10 amino acids long. Trimming left V 3 bases short and J 7 bases short, with 3 bases between. CDR3 sequence reads: CSASREKLFF. The CDR3 DNA is TGCAGTGCTAGTCGTGAAAAACTGTTTTTT.

This sequence joins TRBV11-2 and TRBJ2-5, with 10 bases that match TRBD1. This CDR3 has 15 residues. The V segment lost 5 bases and the J segment 2 bases; nucleotides outside the gene matches: 5. Germline loops: CDR1 SGHAT, CDR2 FQNNGV. Here the CDR3 DNA reads TGTGCCAGCAGCCAGGGACAGGGGAATCAAGAGACCCAGTACTTC. This encodes CASSQGQGNQETQYF. Complete variable domain (other parts from reference TRBV11-2 and TRBJ2-5): EAGVAQSPRYKIIEKRQSVAFWCNPISGHATLYWYQQILGQGPKLLIQFQNNGVVDDSQLPKDRFSAERLKGVDSTLKIQPAKLEDSAVYLCASSQGQGNQETQYFGPGTRLLVL.

This chain links TRBV19 with TRBJ2-7; the D call may be TRBD1 or TRBD2 (5 bases each). The germline V and J ends were trimmed by 4 bases and 5 bases, with 15 bases remaining between them. CDR1 and CDR2 from the germline V gene are LNHDA and SQIVND (reference sequence). This CDR3 contains 14 residues. The CDR3 loop is CASSSLRWDHEQYF. The CDR3 region has the DNA TGTGCCAGTAGTAGCCTCCGGTGGGACCACGAGCAGTACTTC. Variable domain in full (rest from reference TRBV19 and TRBJ2-7): DGGITQSPKYLFRKEGQNVTLSCEQNLNHDAMYWYRQDPGQGLRLIYYSQIVNDFQKGDIAEGYSVSREKKESFPLTVTSAQKNPTAFYLCASSSLRWDHEQYFGPGTRLTVT.

The chain has TRBV24-1 and TRBJ2-5; 7 bases agree with TRBD2. The CDR3 is 13 residues long. V lost 1 base to trimming and J lost 7 bases; unmatched junction nucleotides: 2. The germline gives CDR1 KGHDR, CDR2 SFDVKD. In DNA, the CDR3 is TGTGCCACCAGTGATTTTCTAGCGGCGACCCAGTACTTC. This gives the protein CATSDFLAATQYF.

Details on this clonotype: This clone may be a read error of a much larger clone one base away. V usage is TRBV18 and J usage is TRBJ2-7; D gene uncertain. The CDR3 covers 13 residues. The germline V gene has CDR1 KGHSH and CDR2 LQKENI. The ends were cut back, 8 bases at V and 2 bases at J, with 13 bases in the middle. The CDR3 protein is CASPNPQTYEQYF. The CDR3 nucleotides read TGTGCCAGCCCAAATCCACAGACCTACGAGCAGTACTTC.

There are many counts of this clonotype. The rearrangement uses TRBV29-1 and TRBJ2-3; the D is unclear. The V end was cut by 3 bases, the J end by 0 bases, with 7 bases between. CDR1 and CDR2 from the germline V gene are SQVTM and ANQGSEA. The CDR3 contains 13 residues. The CDR3 nucleotides are TGCAGCGTTGAGTCGCGGAGCACAGATACGCAGTATTTT. It specifies CSVESRSTDTQYF.

With respect to this clonotype: A much larger clonotype is one base distant, so this may be a read error. The rearrangement joins TRBV6-1 to TRBJ2-7; TRBD2 is a possible D gene (5 bases). The CDR3 is 14 amino acids. Germline V CDR1 and CDR2: MNHNS, SASEGT. CDR3 amino acids: CAGRRGVGAYEQYF. The CDR3 DNA sequence: TGTGCCGGCAGACGGGGAGTCGGGGCCTACGAGCAGTACTTC.

The V and J genes are TRBV19 and TRBJ1-1, with unresolved D. The V end lost 3 bases, the J end lost 5 bases, and 4 bases lay between the germline ends. Germline values: CDR1 LNHDA, CDR2 SQIVND (reference sequence). This CDR3 is 11 amino acids long. DNA for the CDR3: TGTGCCAGTAGTATGCCGACTGAAGCTTTCTTT. This gives the protein CASSMPTEAFF.

This clonotype was seen a handful of times. This chain links TRBV25-1 with TRBJ2-7, with D perhaps TRBD1 or TRBD2 (5 bases each). Per the germline V gene, CDR1 is MGHDK and CDR2 is SYGVNS. The CDR3 runs to 15 residues. Trimming cost V 4 bases and J 2 bases, with 15 bases left between them. CDR3 sequence reads: CASSATGTRTYEQYF. The CDR3 DNA sequence: TGTGCCAGCAGTGCGACCGGGACGCGAACCTACGAGCAGTACTTC.

This clonotype was picked up many times. Here the CDR3 DNA reads TGTGCCAGCAGCTTGAATTCAGGGTCTGGAAACATTCAGTACTTC. This gives the protein CASSLNSGSGNIQYF. This sequence joins TRBV11-2 and TRBJ2-4; possibly TRBD1 for D (5 bases). The CDR3 runs to 15 residues. The V gene lost 3 bases and the J gene lost 6 bases, with 15 bases spanning the gap. CDR1 is SGHAT and CDR2 is FQNNGV in the germline V gene.

This clonotype was observed many times. The chain couples TRBV30 to TRBJ2-1, with 11 bases lining up with TRBD2. CDR1 is GTSNPN and CDR2 is SVGIG in the germline V gene (reference sequence). The J segment lost 5 bases and the V segment lost 5 bases, leaving 8 bases of the junction unmatched. The CDR3 consists of 15 residues. CDR3 sequence reads: CAWGRLAGNHNEQFF. CDR3 nucleotides: TGTGCCTGGGGACGACTAGCGGGAAACCACAATGAGCAGTTCTTC.

This rearrangement joins TRBV7-8 to TRBJ2-7; 11 bases are a match to TRBD2. The CDR3 extends over 18 amino acids. CDR1 is SGHVS and CDR2 is FQNEAQ in the germline V gene. V trimming: 4 bases; J trimming: 5 bases; junction bases outside the gene matches: 16. In nucleotides, the CDR3 is TGTGCCAGCAGCTCCGCCGTGACATCAATAGCGGGAGGGCACGAGCAGTACTTC. Protein sequence: CASSSAVTSIAGGHEQYF.

This clonotype was counted only a few times. The CDR3 bases are TGCAGCGTTGAAGATACAGAAAAAGCTTTCTTT. It is translated as CSVEDTEKAFF. The J gene is TRBJ1-1, the V gene TRBV29-1; D is undetermined. The CDR3 consists of 11 residues. Trimming cost V 0 bases and J 9 bases, with 8 bases left between them. CDR1 and CDR2 (germline): SQVTM, ANQGSEA.

This chain's CDR3 is CASSDEVNEQFF. The CDR3 DNA sequence: TGTGCCAGCAGTGACGAAGTCAATGAGCAGTTCTTC. The chain recombines TRBV6-1 with TRBJ2-1, with D unclear. The CDR3 consists of 12 residues. Per germline, CDR1 MNHNS and CDR2 SASEGT. V was trimmed by 3 bases and J by 6 bases, leaving 6 bases between them.

This clonotype turned up a few times. A much more abundant neighbour one base away suggests this may be a read error. The chain couples TRBV5-1 to TRBJ1-2; D is perhaps TRBD1 (6 bases). The germline CDR1 and CDR2 sequences are SGHRS and YFSETQ. V shed 1 base and J shed 3 bases, with 7 bases lying between them. This CDR3 is 13 amino acids long. The CDR3 is CASSLSGDYGYTF. CDR3 sequence (DNA): TGCGCCAGCAGCTTGTCAGGGGACTATGGCTACACCTTC. The full variable domain, completed using reference TRBV5-1 and TRBJ1-2, is KAGVTQTPRYLIKTRGQQVTLSCSPISGHRSVSWYQQTPGQGLQFLFEYFSETQRNKGNFPGRFSGRQFSNSRSEMNVSTLELGDSALYLCASSLSGDYGYTFGSGTRLTVV.

V gene TRBV5-4 combines with J gene TRBJ2-1, with D perhaps matching TRBD2 (7 bases). Germline lookup yields CDR1 SGHNT and CDR2 YYREEE (reference sequence). The length of the CDR3 is 14 residues. V was clipped by 4 bases and J by 6 bases, with 14 bases between them. CDR3 region: CASSMGGGRNEQFF. CDR3 DNA: TGTGCCAGCAGCATGGGGGGGGGCCGCAATGAGCAGTTCTTC.

This clonotype was recorded many times. This rearrangement joins TRBV30 to TRBJ1-2; D might be TRBD1 (6 bases). The V gene lost 6 bases and the J gene lost 6 bases, with 11 bases spanning the gap. This CDR3 is built from 11 residues. The germline gives CDR1 GTSNPN, CDR2 SVGIG (reference sequence). CDR3 loop: CACAGGHGYTF. The CDR3 region has the DNA TGTGCCTGCGCGGGGGGCCATGGCTACACCTTC.

This clonotype was seen repeatedly, ten times or more. V usage is TRBV9 and J usage is TRBJ2-3, with TRBD1 matching 10 bases. The CDR3 sequence is 17 residues long. Germline CDR1 and CDR2: SGDLS and YYNGEE. Trimming removed 0 bases from V and 6 bases from J; junction bases left unmatched: 10. CDR3 sequence reads: CASSVAGGQGGFDTQYF. The CDR3 bases are TGTGCCAGCAGCGTAGCAGGTGGACAGGGGGGTTTCGATACGCAGTATTTT.

This clonotype was seen at least ten times. The rearrangement links TRBV29-1 to TRBJ2-7; D possibly corresponds to TRBD2 (6 bases). V lost 7 bases and J lost 1, with 14 bases in between. In germline, CDR1 is SQVTM, CDR2 ANQGSEA. The CDR3 length is 13 residues. CDR3 nucleotide sequence: TGCAGCGCTAGCCGGGGGTGGTCCTACGAGCAGTACTTC. This translates into CSASRGWSYEQYF.

V is TRBV7-9 and J is TRBJ2-1; the match to TRBD2 covers 8 bases. Looked up from germline, CDR1 is SEHNR and CDR2 is FQNEAQ (reference sequence). There are 16 residues in the CDR3. J gave up 0 bases and V 6 bases, and 7 bases lay outside the gene matches. The CDR3 spells CASSSVAGSSYNEQFF. CDR3 bases: TGTGCCAGCAGTTCCGTAGCGGGGAGCTCCTACAATGAGCAGTTCTTC.

This clonotype was picked up many times. The chain uses TRBV2 and TRBJ2-5, with D possibly being TRBD1 (5 bases). Germline assignment: CDR1 SNHLY and CDR2 FYNNEI. The CDR3 has 14 residues. V shed 4 bases and J shed 1 base, with 10 bases lying between them. The DNA for the CDR3 is TGTGCCAGCAGTGGCCGGCAGGGCCAAGAGACCCAGTACTTC. Amino acid sequence: CASSGRQGQETQYF.

This clonotype was recorded a few times. V is TRBV9 and J is TRBJ2-3; 9 positions match TRBD2. This CDR3 spans 16 amino acids. V trimming: 0 bases; J trimming: 4 bases; junction bases outside the gene matches: 6. CDR1 and CDR2 (germline): SGDLS, YYNGEE. CDR3 nucleotide sequence: TGTGCCAGCAGCGTAGGGGTCGCGGGAGGGTCAGATACGCAGTATTTT. Its translation is CASSVGVAGGSDTQYF. Using reference TRBV9 and TRBJ2-3 for the parts outside the CDR3, the full variable domain is DSGVTQTPKHLITATGQRVTLRCSPRSGDLSVYWYQQSLDQGLQFLIQYYNGEERAKGNILERFSAQQFPDLHSELNLSSLELGDSALYFCASSVGVAGGSDTQYFGPGTRLTVL.

In its sample, this clonotype was seen many times. J is TRBJ2-1 and V is TRBV24-1; D gene unclear. The V and J ends lost 4 bases and 7 bases respectively, with 22 bases between them. CDR1 is KGHDR, CDR2 SFDVKD, per germline. CDR3 size: 17 residues. CDR3 sequence reads: CATSDPAGRSTVNEQFF. The CDR3 nucleotides read TGTGCCACCAGTGACCCTGCAGGACGCTCGACCGTGAATGAGCAGTTCTTC.

This clonotype was seen ten or more times. The chain employs TRBV11-2 and TRBJ2-1; possibly TRBD2 for D (6 bases). V was trimmed by 5 bases and J by 7 bases, leaving 18 bases between them. Germline loops: CDR1 SGHAT, CDR2 FQNNGV. The CDR3 runs 15 residues. The CDR3 coding sequence is TGTGCCAGCAGCCACCCCGGGAGATCGGATAATGAGCAGTTCTTC. This translates into CASSHPGRSDNEQFF.

This clonotype was detected a few times. V and J are TRBV20-1 and TRBJ2-7; tentative D call: TRBD2 (5 bases). V dropped 0 bases and J dropped 2 bases, with 11 bases sitting between them. Germline CDR1 DFQATT, CDR2 SNEGSKA (reference sequence). This CDR3 region has 14 residues. CDR3 sequence: CSARDVAGPYEQYF. The DNA of the CDR3 is TGCAGTGCTAGAGATGTGGCGGGTCCCTACGAGCAGTACTTC.

This clonotype was detected many times. The chain is built from TRBV6-2 or TRBV6-3 and TRBJ2-1, with 15 bases matching TRBD2. The CDR3 runs 15 residues. Losses at the gene ends were 5 bases for V and 10 bases for J; bases not matched to a gene: 6. Germline assignment: CDR1 MNHEY and CDR2 SVGEGT. The CDR3 DNA sequence: TGTGCCAGCAGTCGGACTAGCGGGAGGGCCGAAGAGCAGTTCTTC. Amino acid sequence: CASSRTSGRAEEQFF.

This clonotype was recorded many times. V usage is TRBV2 and J usage is TRBJ1-2, with TRBD1 identical over 7 bases. Germline V gene data show CDR1 as SNHLY and CDR2 as FYNNEI. The trim removed 4 bases at V and 5 bases at J, leaving 10 bases unmatched. The CDR3 covers 15 residues. In nucleotides, the CDR3 is TGTGCCAGCAGTGTCAAGGGGACAGCCTTTTATGGCTACACCTTC. Encoded protein: CASSVKGTAFYGYTF.

The chain recombines TRBV6-6 with TRBJ1-1, with a possible D match to TRBD1 (6 bases). CDR1 and CDR2 from the germline V gene are MNHNY and SVGAGI (reference sequence). The CDR3 runs 14 residues. V dropped 0 bases and J dropped 2 bases, with 7 bases sitting between them. In DNA form, the CDR3 reads TGTGCCAGCAGTTACTCGGGGGCAAACACTGAAGCTTTCTTT. Its translation: CASSYSGANTEAFF.

The rearrangement uses TRBV19 and TRBJ2-1; 7 nucleotides agree with TRBD2. With 4 bases clipped from V and 4 bases from J, the junction kept 10 bases outside the gene matches. The CDR3 sequence is 16 residues long. The germline gives CDR1 LNHDA, CDR2 SQIVND (reference sequence). The CDR3 loop is CASSSPPGLTYNEQFF. The CDR3 DNA is TGTGCCAGTAGTAGCCCACCGGGACTAACTTACAATGAGCAGTTCTTC.

This clonotype turned up a few times. The junction differs from germline at one of its ends, possibly a read error. V and J are TRBV5-1 and TRBJ2-7, with 8 nucleotides matching TRBD1. The CDR3 is 14 amino acids. Germline values: CDR1 SGHRS, CDR2 YFSETQ. This CDR3 is CASSTDRASYEQYF. CDR3 coding DNA: TGTGCCAGCAGCACGGACAGGGCGTCCTACGAGCAGTACTTC.